This is a list of T cell receptor beta chains from one sample in a study of Ad26.COV2.S vaccination and SARS-CoV-2 variants. Method: immunoSEQ multiplex PCR; TCRdb's copy keeps in-frame clones and lacks some. The repertoire consists of about 440,000 clones, with roughly 89% occurring once and the leading ten covering more than 10%. This specimen consisted of peripheral blood, obtained in a trial of Ad26.COV2.S vaccine versus placebo. These TCRs come from a person aged 18-60 years who received the Ad26.COV2.S COVID-19 vaccine or a placebo. The CDR3 runs from the conserved cysteine through the conserved F or W. A D gene is named only where the DNA matches it firmly. Some rows mark clone size as missing; the rest say once, few, many or name a class of expanded clone.

TRBV5-4,TRBD2,NA,TRBJ2-3,CASSRTSGTDTQYF,TGTGCCAGCAGCCGGACTAGCGGCACAGATACGCAGTATTTT
TRBV6-6,NA,NA,TRBJ2-1,CASTRAGSGSKQFF,TGTGCCAGCACAAGGGCGGGGTCGGGAAGTAAGCAGTTCTTC
TRBV19,NA,NA,TRBJ1-5,CASSSPTGNQPQHF,TGTGCCAGTAGTTCCCCAACAGGGAATCAGCCCCAGCATTTT
TRBV19,NA,NA,TRBJ2-7,CASSIGRQGGEQYF,TGTGCCAGTAGTATAGGGCGTCAGGGAGGCGAGCAGTACTTC
TRBV9,NA,NA,TRBJ2-7,CASSHSGQTYEQYF,TGTGCCAGCAGCCATTCGGGACAAACCTACGAGCAGTACTTC
TRBV10-3,TRBD2,NA,TRBJ2-7,CAISEGVAGKGEQYF,TGTGCCATCAGTGAGGGGGTAGCGGGAAAGGGCGAGCAGTACTTC
TRBV21-1,NA,NA,TRBJ1-5,CASTKPGQGPRAQHF,TGTGCCAGCACCAAACCGGGACAGGGCCCAAGGGCCCAGCATTTT
TRBV6-5,NA,NA,TRBJ2-5,CASSRTGSQGTQYF,TGTGCCAGCAGTCGGACGGGTTCTCAAGGGACCCAGTACTTC
TRBV11-2,NA,once,TRBJ2-1,CASSLFQGGINEQFF,TGTGCCAGCAGCTTATTTCAAGGGGGGATCAATGAGCAGTTCTTC
TRBV6-5,NA,once,TRBJ2-6,CASRPSALGANVLTF,TGTGCCAGCAGGCCCTCAGCATTGGGGGCCAACGTCCTGACTTTC
TRBV5-8,NA,many,TRBJ1-4,CASSLGTAGEKLFF,TGTGCCAGCAGCTTGGGTACAGCCGGTGAAAAACTGTTTTTT
TRBV5-1,TRBD1,NA,TRBJ1-2,CASSPDRGGYGYTF,TGCGCCAGCAGCCCGGACAGGGGTGGCTATGGCTACACCTTC
TRBV5-8,NA,NA,TRBJ2-7,CASSLGLSSYEQYF,TGTGCCAGCAGCTTGGGACTAAGCTCCTACGAGCAGTACTTC
TRBV6-1,NA,few,TRBJ1-3,CASSERVSSGNTIYF,TGTGCCAGCAGTGAGAGGGTCAGCTCTGGAAACACCATATATTTT
TRBV5-6,TRBD1,NA,TRBJ1-6,CASSTTRQGANSPLHF,TGTGCCAGCAGCACCACAAGACAGGGGGCGAATTCACCCCTCCACTTT
TRBV27,NA,NA,TRBJ2-2,CASSLRSGPNTGELFF,TGTGCCAGCAGTTTAAGGAGCGGGCCCAACACCGGGGAGCTGTTTTTT
TRBV12-5,TRBD2,medium-sized,TRBJ2-1,CASGWGGGGYNEQFF,TGTGCTAGTGGTTGGGGGGGAGGTGGATACAATGAGCAGTTCTTC
TRBV4-3,TRBD1,few,TRBJ2-2,CASSRDRASTGELFF,TGCGCCAGCAGCCGGGACAGGGCGAGCACCGGGGAGCTGTTTTTT
TRBV5-6,NA,NA,TRBJ2-1,CASSLGPPDAYNEQFF,TGTGCCAGCAGCCTGGGGCCCCCTGACGCCTACAATGAGCAGTTCTTC
TRBV5-1,NA,NA,TRBJ2-1,CASSLIQYNEQFF,TGCGCCAGCAGCTTGATCCAATACAATGAGCAGTTCTTC
TRBV29-1,NA,NA,TRBJ2-5,CSVVVGAGIETQYF,TGCAGCGTTGTAGTTGGGGCGGGAATCGAGACCCAGTACTTC
TRBV19,TRBD2,NA,TRBJ2-1,CASSSFGLASGRYNEQFF,TGTGCCAGTAGTTCCTTTGGATTGGCTAGCGGGAGGTACAATGAGCAGTTCTTC
TRBV6-5,TRBD1,NA,TRBJ1-2,CASSRDSVYGYTF,TGTGCCAGCAGTCGGGACAGCGTCTATGGCTACACCTTC
TRBV7-6,TRBD1,NA,TRBJ2-7,CASSPGTGLYEQYF,TGTGCCAGCAGCCCCGGGACAGGGTTGTACGAGCAGTACTTC
TRBV2,NA,NA,TRBJ1-2,CASTGGHPINYGYTF,TGTGCCAGTACCGGTGGGCACCCAATAAACTATGGCTACACCTTC
TRBV4-2,NA,once,TRBJ1-5,CASSSNNQPQHF,TGTGCCAGCAGCTCAAACAATCAGCCCCAGCATTTT
TRBV9,NA,NA,TRBJ2-7,CASSGELGAPNLPHEQYF,TGTGCCAGCAGCGGGGAACTTGGGGCCCCAAACTTACCCCACGAGCAGTACTTC
TRBV29-1,TRBD2,NA,TRBJ2-7,CSVVPRGTSGSFNEQYF,TGCAGCGTTGTCCCTCGAGGGACTAGCGGGAGTTTTAACGAGCAGTACTTC
TRBV2,NA,once,TRBJ2-1,CASREDLSYNEQFF,TGTGCCAGCAGGGAGGACCTTTCCTACAATGAGCAGTTCTTC
TRBV2,NA,NA,TRBJ2-3,CASPEGADTQYF,TGTGCCAGCCCCGAAGGGGCAGATACGCAGTATTTT
TRBV6-5,TRBD2,NA,TRBJ2-5,CASSYLGTTGRETQYF,TGTGCCAGCAGTTACTTAGGGACTACGGGCCGGGAGACCCAGTACTTC
TRBV5-1,NA,NA,TRBJ2-7,CASSLSSGDEQYF,TGCGCCAGCAGCTTGAGTAGCGGCGACGAGCAGTACTTC
TRBV28,NA,NA,TRBJ2-5,CASREVGETQYF,TGTGCCAGCAGGGAAGTGGGAGAGACCCAGTACTTC
TRBV6-2/TRBV6-3,NA,NA,TRBJ1-5,CASSAGKPHQHF,TGTGCCAGCAGTGCAGGAAAACCACACCAGCATTTT
TRBV5-1,TRBD1,NA,TRBJ2-7,CASRDAGTGIVEQYF,TGCGCCAGCAGAGACGCGGGGACAGGCATTGTCGAGCAGTACTTC
TRBV9,NA,NA,TRBJ1-2,CASSSQAIGGGGYTF,TGTGCCAGCAGCTCCCAGGCGATAGGGGGTGGGGGCTACACCTTC
TRBV28,TRBD2,NA,TRBJ2-7,CASSLIAGGRDEQYF,TGTGCCAGCAGTTTAATAGCGGGAGGGCGGGACGAGCAGTACTTC
TRBV2,NA,few,TRBJ1-2,CASSGGTRYGYTF,TGTGCCAGCAGTGGGGGCACTCGATATGGCTACACCTTC
TRBV6-2/TRBV6-3,TRBD1,NA,TRBJ2-7,CASRPGQGAGEQYF,TGTGCCAGCAGACCTGGACAGGGGGCCGGCGAGCAGTACTTC
TRBV27,TRBD1,NA,TRBJ1-1,CASSFRQGNTEAFF,TGTGCCAGCAGTTTCAGACAGGGGAACACTGAAGCTTTCTTT
TRBV19,NA,NA,TRBJ2-5,CASRFRETQYF,TGTGCCAGTAGGTTTAGGGAGACCCAGTACTTC
TRBV19,TRBD2,NA,TRBJ2-7,CASSGSLAGAYEQYF,TGTGCCAGTAGCGGAAGTCTAGCGGGAGCCTACGAGCAGTACTTC
TRBV27,TRBD2,once,TRBJ2-1,CASSKGLAASYNEQFF,TGTGCCAGCAGTAAAGGACTAGCGGCCTCCTACAATGAGCAGTTCTTC
TRBV11-1,NA,NA,TRBJ1-1,CASTAGGVNTEAFF,TGTGCCAGCACCGCGGGGGGGGTAAACACTGAAGCTTTCTTT
TRBV25-1,NA,once,TRBJ2-1,CASTAGANSYNEQFF,TGTGCCAGCACGGCGGGGGCTAACTCCTACAATGAGCAGTTCTTC
TRBV7-6,NA,NA,TRBJ2-3,CASSLLPRDTQYF,TGTGCCAGCAGCTTACTTCCGAGAGATACGCAGTATTTT
TRBV5-5,NA,NA,TRBJ1-6,CASPAGAGLGDLRNSPLHF,TGTGCCAGCCCTGCGGGGGCGGGGTTGGGAGACCTTAGGAATTCACCCCTCCACTTT
TRBV7-8,TRBD1,NA,TRBJ1-6,CASSSLAVGTGSSPLHF,TGTGCCAGCAGCTCCCTAGCCGTGGGGACAGGGTCTTCACCCCTCCACTTT
TRBV27,NA,NA,TRBJ2-3,CASSLSRVTTNTQYF,TGTGCCAGCAGTTTATCGAGGGTTACCACAAATACGCAGTATTTT
TRBV2,NA,NA,TRBJ2-1,CASRASGSSSYNEQFF,TGTGCCAGCAGAGCCAGCGGGTCTAGCTCCTACAATGAGCAGTTCTTC
TRBV6-5,TRBD2,NA,TRBJ2-7,CASHRTSGPYEQYF,TGTGCCAGCCATCGGACTAGCGGACCCTACGAGCAGTACTTC
TRBV2,NA,NA,TRBJ1-5,CASRRGNQPQHF,TGTGCCAGCAGGCGGGGTAATCAGCCCCAGCATTTT
TRBV9,TRBD1,NA,TRBJ1-4,CASSVLDRETKLFF,TGTGCCAGCAGCGTACTTGACAGGGAGACCAAACTGTTTTTT
TRBV9,NA,NA,TRBJ2-7,CASSSGPGRTRYEQYF,TGTGCCAGCAGTTCGGGGCCTGGCCGGACAAGATACGAGCAGTACTTC
TRBV5-4,TRBD2,NA,TRBJ2-5,CASSWTSGRLGQETQYF,TGTGCCAGCAGCTGGACTAGCGGGAGATTGGGGCAAGAGACCCAGTACTTC